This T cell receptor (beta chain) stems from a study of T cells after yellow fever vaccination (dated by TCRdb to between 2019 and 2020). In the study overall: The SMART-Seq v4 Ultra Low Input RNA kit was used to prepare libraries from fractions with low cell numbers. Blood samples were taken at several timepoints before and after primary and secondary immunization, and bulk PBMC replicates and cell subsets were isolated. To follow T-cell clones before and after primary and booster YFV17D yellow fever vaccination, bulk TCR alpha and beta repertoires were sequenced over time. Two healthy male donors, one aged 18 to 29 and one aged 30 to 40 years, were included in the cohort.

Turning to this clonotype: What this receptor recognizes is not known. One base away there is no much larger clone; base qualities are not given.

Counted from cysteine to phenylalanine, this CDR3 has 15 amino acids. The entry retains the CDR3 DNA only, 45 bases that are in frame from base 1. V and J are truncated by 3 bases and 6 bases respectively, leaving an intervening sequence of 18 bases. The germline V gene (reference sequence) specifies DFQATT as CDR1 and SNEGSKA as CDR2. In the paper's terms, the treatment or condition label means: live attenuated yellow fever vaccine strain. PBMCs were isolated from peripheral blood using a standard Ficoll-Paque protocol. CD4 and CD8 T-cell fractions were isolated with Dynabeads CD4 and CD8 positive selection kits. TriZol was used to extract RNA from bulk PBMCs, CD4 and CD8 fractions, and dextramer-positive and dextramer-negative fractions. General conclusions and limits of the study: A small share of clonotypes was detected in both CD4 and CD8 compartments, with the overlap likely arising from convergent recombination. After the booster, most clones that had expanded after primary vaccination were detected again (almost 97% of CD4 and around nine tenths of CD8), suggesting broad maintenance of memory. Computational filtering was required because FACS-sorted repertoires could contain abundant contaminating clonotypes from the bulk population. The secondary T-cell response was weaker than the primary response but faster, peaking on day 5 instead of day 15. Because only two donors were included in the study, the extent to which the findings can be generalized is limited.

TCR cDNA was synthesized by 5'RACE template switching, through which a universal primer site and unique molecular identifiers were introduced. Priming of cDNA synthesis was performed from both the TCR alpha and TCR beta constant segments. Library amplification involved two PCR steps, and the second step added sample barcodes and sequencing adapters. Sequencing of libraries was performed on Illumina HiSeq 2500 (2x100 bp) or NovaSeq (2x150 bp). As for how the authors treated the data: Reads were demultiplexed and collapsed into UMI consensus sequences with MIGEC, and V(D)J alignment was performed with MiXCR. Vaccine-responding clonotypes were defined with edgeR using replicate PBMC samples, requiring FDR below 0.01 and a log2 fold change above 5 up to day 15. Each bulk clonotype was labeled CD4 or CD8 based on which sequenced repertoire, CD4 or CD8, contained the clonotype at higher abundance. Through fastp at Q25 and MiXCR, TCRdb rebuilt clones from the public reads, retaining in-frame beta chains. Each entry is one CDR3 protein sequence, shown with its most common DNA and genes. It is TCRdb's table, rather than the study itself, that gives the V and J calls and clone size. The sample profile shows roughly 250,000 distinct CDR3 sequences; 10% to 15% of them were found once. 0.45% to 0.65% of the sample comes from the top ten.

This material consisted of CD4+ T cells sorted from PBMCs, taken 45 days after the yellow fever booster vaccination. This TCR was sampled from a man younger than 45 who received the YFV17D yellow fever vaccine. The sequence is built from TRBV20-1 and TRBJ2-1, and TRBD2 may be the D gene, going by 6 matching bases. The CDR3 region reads CSARKGGNKGNEQFF. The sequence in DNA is TGCAGTGCTAGGAAAGGAGGGAATAAGGGCAATGAGCAGTTCTTC.